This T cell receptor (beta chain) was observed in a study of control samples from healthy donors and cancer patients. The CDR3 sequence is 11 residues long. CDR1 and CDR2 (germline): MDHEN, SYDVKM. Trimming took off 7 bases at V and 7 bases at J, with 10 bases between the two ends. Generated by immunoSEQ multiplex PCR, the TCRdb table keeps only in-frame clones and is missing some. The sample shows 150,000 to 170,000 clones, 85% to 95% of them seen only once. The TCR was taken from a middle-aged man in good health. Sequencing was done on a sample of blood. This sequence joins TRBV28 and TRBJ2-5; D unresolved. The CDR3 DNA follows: TGTGCCAGCATTAGTGTTGGGACCCAGTACTTC. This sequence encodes CASISVGTQYF.